This T cell receptor beta chain is drawn from a study of cytotoxic CD8 clonotypes in ibrutinib-treated CLL. Overall study: Median treatment time before response sampling was 12 months, range 6 to 36. Study-wide points: The times at which samples were taken varied between sustained-remission and progressing patients. Clonality climbed at ibrutinib response, then dropped toward baseline at progression.

The CDR3 is 15 residues long. V was shortened by 0 bases and J by 4 bases, with 11 bases between the two germline ends. Per the germline V gene, CDR1 is LGHNA and CDR2 is YNFKEQ. Cryopreserved PBMCs provided approximately 1.9 micrograms of genomic DNA for the TCR beta libraries. Clones were read by immunoSEQ multiplex PCR, and TCRdb kept only the in-frame ones, dropping some. The table records over 100,000 clones, over 75% of them present only once. Comment on this clone: Its specificity is unknown.

The sequence derives from a human donor with chronic lymphocytic leukemia. Sequenced material: PBMCs, taken after 24 months of ibrutinib treatment. The chain recombines TRBV4-2 with TRBJ2-3; no clear D gene. For the CDR3, the DNA is TGTGCCAGCAGCCAAGATTCGGGTAGCCCAGATACGCAGTATTTT. It is translated as CASSQDSGSPDTQYF.